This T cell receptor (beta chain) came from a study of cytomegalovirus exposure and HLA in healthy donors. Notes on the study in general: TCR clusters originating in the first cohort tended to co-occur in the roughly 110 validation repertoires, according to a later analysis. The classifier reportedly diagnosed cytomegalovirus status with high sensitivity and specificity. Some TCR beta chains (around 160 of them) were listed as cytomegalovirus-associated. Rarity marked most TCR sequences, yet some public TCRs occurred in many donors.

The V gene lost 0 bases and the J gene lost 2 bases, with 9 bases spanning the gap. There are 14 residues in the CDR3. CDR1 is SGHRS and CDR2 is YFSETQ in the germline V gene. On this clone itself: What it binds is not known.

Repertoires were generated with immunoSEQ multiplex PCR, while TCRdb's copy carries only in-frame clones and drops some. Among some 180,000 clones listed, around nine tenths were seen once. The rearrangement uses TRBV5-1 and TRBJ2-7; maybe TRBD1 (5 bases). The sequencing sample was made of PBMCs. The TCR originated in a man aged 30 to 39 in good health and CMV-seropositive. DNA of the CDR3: TGCGCCAGCAGCTTGGAACCAGGGACCTACGAGCAGTACTTC. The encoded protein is CASSLEPGTYEQYF.